The source of this T cell receptor (beta chain) is a study of T cells in Graves' hyperthyroidism and ophthalmopathy (dated by TCRdb to 2018 to 2020). In the study overall: Peripheral blood samples were taken at initial diagnosis, before any treatment was given. The paper describes TCR Vbeta CDR3 sequencing of 135 peripheral blood samples, made up of under 50 ophthalmopathy patients, approximately 73 hyperthyroidism patients and approximately 17 progressor patients. In addition, the study compared T-cell repertoires in thyroid tissue and in blood from about 6 Graves' hyperthyroidism patients. Prospective prediction of ophthalmopathy was tested in an independent validation cohort of 18 to 20 hyperthyroidism patients and around 16 patients who later progressed to ophthalmopathy. To identify TCR V-J signatures that set the groups apart, the researchers used a discovery cohort of 95 to 100 patients, made up of 40 to 45 with Graves' ophthalmopathy and around 58 with stable Graves' hyperthyroidism. Following sampling, methimazole starting at 30 mg daily was given to hyperthyroidism patients, and high-dose intravenous methylprednisolone was given to ophthalmopathy patients. The 85 to 100 discovery patients were randomly split 7:3 into training and test sets.

Amplification of TCR beta CDR3 regions was carried out from RNA transcripts. A first-round RT-PCR of the TCR CDR3 used the HTBI primer set with the Qiagen OneStep RT-PCR kit. Libraries were constructed in a second round of multiplex PCR, after which size selection and purification were performed. Libraries were sequenced paired-end with 100 bp reads on an Illumina HiSeq2000. Per the original workflow: Raw data were processed with SOAPnuke, discarding reads with adapters, uncalled bases, mean Phred below 15, or no exact constant-primer or identifier match. High-quality paired reads were merged using COPE v1.2.5, and each unique nucleotide sequence was defined as a clonotype. MiTCR v1.1 was used to align the clonotypes against IMGT TRBV, TRBD and TRBJ reference segments. The analysis included only V-J combinations with a frequency above 0.0001, which together covered more than 98% of the repertoires. A TCS score was defined as the ratio of F50 (clonal expansion) to E x V (chaos), with BLOSUM62-based TCRdist applied between CDR3 peptides within each V-J. Welch's t-statistics and random forest reduced some 510 V-J features to 13, which were used in a naive Bayes classifier (R e1071). The similarity between thyroid and blood repertoires was quantified using the Morisita-Horn index. TCRdb cleaned the public reads at Q25 with fastp, built clones with MiXCR and kept in-frame beta chains. Rows merge per CDR3 protein into single entries with the most common DNA and genes. TCRdb assigned the V and J calls; the authors' analysis was not used. For this sample the table gives around 100,000 distinct CDR3 sequences, of which less than 55% were detected only once. The ten largest clonotypes hold approximately 27% of the sample.

Stable Graves' hyperthyroidism was defined as no progression to ophthalmopathy during 18 months of follow-up. The hyperthyroidism patients were between 18 and 65 years old and newly diagnosed, with a disease duration of less than 2 months. Patients with uncontrolled infections, other autoimmune diseases, pregnancy or lactation were excluded. Diagnoses relied on clinical symptoms, serum thyroxine and TRAb, thyroid ultrasound and orbital computed tomography. Ficoll-Paque density gradient centrifugation was used to isolate PBMCs from about 10 ml of fresh peripheral blood. Total RNA was extracted with Trizol reagent, and quality was checked on an Agilent 2100 Bioanalyzer. Broader findings and caveats from the paper: Most expanded thyroid clonotypes (frequency above 0.001) were also detected in blood, suggesting blood repertoires may reflect thyroid immune responses. A 13 V-J signature model separated ophthalmopathy from stable hyperthyroidism, with approximately 87% sensitivity and about 81% specificity in cross-validation and 80%/75% in testing. In validation, the model predicted progression to ophthalmopathy a median of roughly 6.2 months before onset, with roughly 68% sensitivity and roughly 72% specificity. Sample size was not statistically predetermined, and blinding of investigators to group allocation was not performed.

The CDR3 measures 15 amino acids from cysteine to phenylalanine. Just the 45-base CDR3 DNA is kept, in frame starting at base 1. Trimming at the junction amounts to 0 bases on V and 1 base on J, and the germline ends lie 8 bases apart. For CDR1 and CDR2, the germline V gene lists MNHNS and SASEGT. This clonotype was seen ten or more times. Its recognized antigen is unknown. It has no much larger one-base neighbor in the sample; base qualities were not kept. The receptor comes from a middle-aged man with Graves' hyperthyroidism. The rearranged segments are TRBV6-1 and TRBJ2-3, with no D gene named confidently. The sequenced material came from blood. The DNA sequence is given as TGTGCCAGCAGTGAAGCTTGGGGTCGCACAGATACGCAGTATTTT. Translation gives CASSEAWGRTDTQYF.